The clone carrying this T cell receptor beta chain showed up just a few times. The sample is drawn from a study of human T cells and chemical hapten exposure. Turning to the study itself: Patch tests put 0.01% DPC on the upper back, read at 6 days.

Library construction involved attaching unique molecular identifiers to individual cDNA molecules, which allowed quantitative, reproducible TCR counting. MiXCR, applied by TCRdb to the RACE reads, yields one record per CDR3 protein. This sample has 100,000 or so distinct CDR3 sequences, with 30% to 35% found just once. Trimming removed 5 bases from V and 0 bases from J; junction bases left unmatched: 9. The CDR3 loop spans 15 amino acids. CDR1 is GTSNPN, CDR2 SVGIG, per germline (reference sequence). Regarding time point: patch test 3, about 24 weeks after DPC sensitization. Treatment specified: therapeutic diphenylcyclopropenone sensitization with weekly scalp DPC.

The specimen was whole blood, collected in connection with sensitization to the hapten diphenylcyclopropenone (DPC). J is TRBJ2-5 and V is TRBV30; TRBD2 matches at 7 bases. The clonotype originates from a middle-aged man with alopecia areata. Some clones in this sample may be carry-over from other donors' samples. The CDR3 is CAWGEGPLYQETQYF. DNA of the CDR3: TGTGCCTGGGGGGAGGGTCCGCTGTACCAAGAGACCCAGTACTTC. The full variable domain, rest sourced from reference TRBV30 and TRBJ2-5, is SQTIHQWPATLVQPVGSPLSLECTVEGTSNPNLYWYRQAAGRGLQLLFYSVGIGQISSEVPQNLSASRPQDRQFILSSKKLLLSDSGFYLCAWGEGPLYQETQYFGPGTRLLVL.